A single sample gave rise to the 5 T cell receptor beta chains below, sequenced in a study of T cell clusters in autoimmune cytopenias. Each sample's input was 250 to 300 ng genomic DNA, some 38,000 genome equivalents. Multiplex touch-down PCR amplified TRB using TRB-A and TRB-B pools in one tube. TCRdb re-called the multiplex PCR reads and gives one entry per CDR3 protein, without DNA. Recorded here are about 7,400 distinct CDR3 sequences; the top ten clones represent 15% to 20%. Material for sequencing was peripheral blood. Receptors were obtained from a human donor with an autoimmune cytopenia or autoimmune hepatitis (not recorded which).

This chain connects TRBV9 to TRBJ2-3; the TRBD1 assignment by TCRdb is unverifiable without DNA. This CDR3 has 16 residues. Germline CDR1 reads SGDLS; CDR2 reads YYNGEE. The chain's CDR3 is CASSASGTGEPDTQYF.

V and J are TRBV19 and TRBJ2-7; the D call from TCRdb, TRBD1, cannot be confirmed without DNA. There are 13 residues in the CDR3. Germline lookup yields CDR1 LNHDA and CDR2 SQIVND (reference sequence). CDR3 in amino acids: CASRGTGGYEQYF.

The rearrangement links TRBV6-2 or TRBV6-3 to TRBJ1-4; TCRdb's D gene call, TRBD1, goes unchecked for lack of DNA. CDR1 is MNHEY and CDR2 is SVGEGT in the germline V gene. This CDR3 is 15 amino acids long. The CDR3 reads CASSYTTTGGEKLFF.

By frequency, this clonotype is medium-sized. The rearrangement joins TRBV19 to TRBJ2-1; with no DNA, the TCRdb D assignment of TRBD1 cannot be verified. The germline CDR1 and CDR2 sequences are LNHDA and SQIVND (reference sequence). The CDR3 consists of 16 residues. The CDR3 loop is CASSIRGGPDLNEQFF.

The rearrangement joins TRBV6-2 or TRBV6-3 to TRBJ2-1; the TRBD2 assignment by TCRdb is unverifiable without DNA. The germline gives CDR1 MNHEY, CDR2 SVGEGT. This CDR3 contains 16 residues. The CDR3 loop reads CASSYEGLAGGGEQFF.